The sequence of this T cell receptor (beta chain) was determined in a study of cytomegalovirus exposure and HLA in healthy donors. PCR was performed using 60 Vbeta and 13 Jbeta primers. TCRdb keeps only in-frame clones here, not all; method: immunoSEQ multiplex PCR. The table lists about 130,000 clones, with roughly 1.7% in the top ten. General observations from the study: A later analysis linked a missense variant in DCLRE1C to the trimming of TCR beta V and J genes. Serostatus for CMV was the only available immune exposure information.

CDR3 length equals 13 residues. The V gene lost 6 bases and the J gene lost 5 bases, with 13 bases spanning the gap. Germline V gene data show CDR1 as SGHNT and CDR2 as YENEEA. On this clone: Antigen unknown.

The source of this sequence is a man between 18 and 29 years old in good health and CMV-seronegative. The sequenced sample consisted of PBMCs. The chain is built from TRBV11-3 and TRBJ2-5; D is undetermined. The CDR3 is CASRKNNGETQYF. The CDR3 coding sequence is TGTGCCAGCAGGAAAAATAACGGGGAGACCCAGTACTTC.